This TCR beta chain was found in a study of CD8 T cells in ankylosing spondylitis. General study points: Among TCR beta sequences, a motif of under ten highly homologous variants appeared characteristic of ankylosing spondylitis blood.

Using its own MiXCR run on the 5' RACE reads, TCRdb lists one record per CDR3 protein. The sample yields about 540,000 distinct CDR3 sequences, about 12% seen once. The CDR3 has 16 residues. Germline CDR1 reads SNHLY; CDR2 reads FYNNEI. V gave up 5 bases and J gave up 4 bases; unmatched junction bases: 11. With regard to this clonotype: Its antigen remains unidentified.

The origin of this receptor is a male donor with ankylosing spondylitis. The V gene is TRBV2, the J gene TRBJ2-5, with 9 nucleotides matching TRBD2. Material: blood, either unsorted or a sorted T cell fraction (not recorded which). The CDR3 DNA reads TGTGCCAGCAGTCTTCCACCCAGCGGGAGGTTAGAGACCCAGTACTTC. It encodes CASSLPPSGRLETQYF.